This is a list of T cell receptor beta chains from one sample in a study of shared clonotypes between healthy human individuals. The repertoire was sequenced with immunoSEQ multiplex PCR; TCRdb's copy has only in-frame clones and lacks some. This sample yields over a million clones, of which 78% are seen a single time; under 0.8% belongs to the top ten. The sample was memory CD4+ T cells from PBMCs. The receptors shown here come from a man younger than 30 in good health. Some clones in this sample may be carry-over from other donors' samples. The CDR3 runs from the conserved cysteine through the conserved F or W. The D gene is left open where the match is weak. Rows may omit the clone size; those that give it use once, few, many or a size class.

clone_size d_call j_call v_call cdr3_nt cdr3_aa
- - TRBJ1-2 TRBV9 TGTGCCAGCAGCCCCAGAGGGGAATTCTATGGCTACACCTTC CASSPRGEFYGYTF
- - TRBJ2-7 TRBV11-2 TGTGCCAGCAGCTTGTTCCCCCCGACGGCGACCTACGAGCAGTACTTC CASSLFPPTATYEQYF
few TRBD2 TRBJ2-3 TRBV9 TGTGCCAGCAGCGTAGGGGCTAGCGGACTCACAGATACGCAGTATTTT CASSVGASGLTDTQYF
- - TRBJ2-1 TRBV27 TGTGCCAGCAGTTTAGGGGGAACGTACAATGAGCAGTTCTTC CASSLGGTYNEQFF
- - TRBJ1-4 TRBV7-9 TGTGCCAGCACCCAGGGGAGGGTACCTAATGAAAAACTGTTTTTT CASTQGRVPNEKLFF
- - TRBJ1-2 TRBV6-5 TGTGCCAGCAGCATAGGGTACGGGGGGAAGGATGGCTACACCTTC CASSIGYGGKDGYTF
- - TRBJ1-1 TRBV30 TGTGCCTGGAGTTCAACCTTCCCAGGGCTCGGGATCGCTTTCTTT CAWSSTFPGLGIAFF
- - TRBJ1-2 TRBV14 TGTGCCAGCAGCCAAGTTGGGGCATGGACATCCTGGGGCTACACCTTC CASSQVGAWTSWGYTF
- - TRBJ1-5 TRBV18 TGTGCCAGCCTCCTAAATAGCAATCAGCCCCAGCATTTT CASLLNSNQPQHF
few TRBD2 TRBJ2-7 TRBV5-1 TGCGCCAGCAGCTTGGTGGGACTATTCGAGCAGTACTTC CASSLVGLFEQYF
- - TRBJ2-1 TRBV5-1 TGCGCCAGCAGCTTGGGTCAGTTATCCTCCTACAATGAGCAGTTCTTC CASSLGQLSSYNEQFF
- TRBD2 TRBJ2-7 TRBV2 TGTGCCAGCAGCTACGCGGGGGGAGACTCATTGCAGTACTTC CASSYAGGDSLQYF
many - TRBJ2-3 TRBV9 TGTGCCAGCAGCGTAGCCACTAGGGATACGCAGTATTTT CASSVATRDTQYF
- - TRBJ2-7 TRBV7-9 TGTGCCAGCAGCTTATACGGGAGCTCCTACGAGCAGTACTTC CASSLYGSSYEQYF
- - TRBJ2-7 TRBV6-1 TGTGCCAGCAGTGATATGACAGTCTACGAGCAGTACTTC CASSDMTVYEQYF
- - TRBJ2-7 TRBV20-1 TGCAGTGCTAGCCAAAACCACGAGCAGTACTTC CSASQNHEQYF
few - TRBJ1-2 TRBV28 TGTGCCACCTTGAACTCAGCTAACTATGGCTACACCTTC CATLNSANYGYTF
many - TRBJ1-2 TRBV7-9 TGTGCCAGCAGCTTTAGGCAGCTCGCTAACTATGGCTACACCTTC CASSFRQLANYGYTF
- - TRBJ2-7 TRBV5-6 TGTGCCAGCAGCTTGGGAGAGGGAGCGTACGAGCAGTACTTC CASSLGEGAYEQYF
few - TRBJ2-5 TRBV7-9 TGTGCCAGCAGCTTAGTAACAGTCCAAGAGACCCAGTACTTC CASSLVTVQETQYF
- - TRBJ2-7 TRBV21-1 TGTGCCAGCAGCAAAGTAGACGGGGGCACCGAGCAGTACTTC CASSKVDGGTEQYF
few - TRBJ1-2 TRBV10-2 TGCGCCAGCAGTGAGTCTGCCCTTAACACCTATGGCTACACCTTC CASSESALNTYGYTF
- - TRBJ2-1 TRBV7-9 TGTGCCAGCAGCCAAAGGGACCGCTACAATGAGCAGTTCTTC CASSQRDRYNEQFF
- TRBD1 TRBJ2-7 TRBV19 TGTGCCAGTACGGCGACAGGGGAATCATCCTACGAGCAGTACTTC CASTATGESSYEQYF
once - TRBJ1-1 TRBV7-8 TGTGCCAGCAGCTACCGGCCCGGGACAGAAGCTTTCTTT CASSYRPGTEAFF
- TRBD2 TRBJ2-3 TRBV9 TGTGCCAGCAGCGGAAGACTAGCGGCTAGCACAGATACGCAGTATTTT CASSGRLAASTDTQYF
few TRBD1 TRBJ1-1 TRBV27 TGTGCCAGCAGGGGACAGGGGGAGCCCCTCGAAGCTTTCTTT CASRGQGEPLEAFF
- - TRBJ1-1 TRBV15 TGTGCCACCAGCAGAGCCGGGGCCCGAGACACTGAAGCTTTCTTT CATSRAGARDTEAFF
- - TRBJ1-3 TRBV5-1 TGCGCCAGCAGCCTATCAGGCTCCTCTGGAAACACCATATATTTT CASSLSGSSGNTIYF
- - TRBJ1-5 TRBV6-1 TGTGCCAGCAGTGACAAATGGCAGGGGTTGAGCAATCAGCCCCAGCATTTT CASSDKWQGLSNQPQHF
few - TRBJ1-2 TRBV9 TGTGCCAGCAGCCCCCTAGAGTACGGAAACTATGGCTACACCTTC CASSPLEYGNYGYTF
- - TRBJ2-7 TRBV28 TGTGCCAGCATCCCCTCGGGGGTCTACGAGCAGTACTTC CASIPSGVYEQYF
- - TRBJ1-2 TRBV28 TGTGCCAGCAGCGGGGTTGGCTATGGCTACACCTTC CASSGVGYGYTF
- - TRBJ1-1 TRBV28 TGTGCCAGCAGCTCCGTCGGGACACACACTGAAGCTTTCTTT CASSSVGTHTEAFF
once - TRBJ1-2 TRBV14 TGTGCCAGCAGCGGAGTGGAGTATGGCTACACCTTC CASSGVEYGYTF
once TRBD2 TRBJ2-3 TRBV11-1 TGTGCCAGCAGCTTAGTACGAGCGGGAGGGACCGGAGATACGCAGTATTTT CASSLVRAGGTGDTQYF
- - TRBJ2-7 TRBV6-6 TGTGCCAGCAGTCCGACTTTACAGGTGACCTACGAGCAGTACTTC CASSPTLQVTYEQYF
- - TRBJ2-5 TRBV19 TGTGCCAGTAGTACCCTCGGGACTGCCGAAGAGACCCAGTACTTC CASSTLGTAEETQYF